One sample yielded the 30 T cell receptor beta chains listed below, sequenced in a study of prognosis after radiotherapy for stage I lung cancer (dated by TCRdb to the early 2020s). For sequencing, an Illumina HiSeq 3000 was employed. Two rounds of multiplex PCR were used to amplify the TCR beta CDR3 region from genomic DNA. In the first round of PCR, primers specific to each TRBV and TRBJ gene were used, and the primer sequences are filed in Chinese patent CN105087789A. TCRdb itself trimmed the public reads at Q25 with fastp, ran MiXCR and retained productive beta chains. When rows share a CDR3 protein, they turn into one entry using the most common DNA and genes. This sample lists 26,000 or so distinct CDR3 sequences; about 32% were detected once. Roughly a third of the sample is in the top ten clones. The sequencing here drew on PBMCs, taken before or after stereotactic body radiation therapy (not recorded which). The receptors shown here come from a donor of 50 years or more with non-small cell lung cancer.

This clonotype was seen only a few times. The chain couples TRBV11-3 to TRBJ2-5; D ambiguous. The CDR3 runs 15 residues. Germline values: CDR1 SGHNT, CDR2 YENEEA. V lost 4 bases, J lost 7 bases, and 19 bases lay in between. The CDR3 sequence: CASSSRHTPQVTQYF. The CDR3 DNA is TGTGCCAGCAGCTCCCGACACACCCCCCAGGTGACCCAGTACTTC.

This clonotype has just one count. This chain connects TRBV5-1 to TRBJ2-5, with 7 bases identical to TRBD1. Germline CDR1 and CDR2: SGHRS and YFSETQ. V lost 3 bases, J lost 1 base, and 6 bases stayed unmatched. This CDR3 contains 15 residues. The CDR3 sequence is CASSWDSGGQETQYF. CDR3 nucleotide sequence: TGCGCCAGCAGCTGGGACAGTGGGGGCCAAGAGACCCAGTACTTC.

A word on this clonotype: A much larger clonotype is one base distant, so this may be a read error. The V and J genes are TRBV29-1 and TRBJ2-2; no reliable D call. Trimming shortened V by 0 bases and J by 12 bases, and 14 bases separated the two germline ends. The CDR3 is 13 residues long. Germline CDR1 and CDR2: SQVTM and ANQGSEA. CDR3 sequence reads: CSVEERQLGKLFF. For the CDR3, the DNA is TGCAGCGTTGAAGAAAGGCAGCTAGGAAAGCTGTTTTTT.

This clonotype was seen only a few times. This rearrangement joins TRBV5-4 to TRBJ2-3; TRBD2 matches 9 bases. Germline assignment: CDR1 SGHNT and CDR2 YYREEE (reference sequence). The V and J ends lost 4 bases and 4 bases, in that order; junction bases with no gene match: 7. This CDR3 has 15 residues. CDR3 bases: TGTGCCAGCAGCCCGGGGCGGGGGGGTCCAGATACGCAGTATTTT. This encodes CASSPGRGGPDTQYF.

A word on this clonotype: A much more abundant neighbour one base away suggests this may be a read error. The chain combines TRBV6-2 or TRBV6-3 with TRBJ2-7, with 7 bases fitting TRBD1. Per germline, CDR1 MNHEY and CDR2 SVGEGT. CDR3 length equals 16 residues. V trimming: 2 bases; J trimming: 3 bases; junction bases outside the gene matches: 10. CDR3: CASSYRQGVGDYEQYF. CDR3 DNA sequence: TGTGCCAGCAGTTACCGACAGGGTGTGGGAGACTACGAGCAGTACTTC.

As concerns this clonotype: A far larger clone is only one base removed, so a read error is likely. The genes are TRBV6-4 and TRBJ2-5; D tentatively reads TRBD1 or TRBD2 (5 bases each). The CDR3 loop spans 15 amino acids. The V and J ends lost 9 bases and 2 bases respectively, with 19 bases between them. In germline, CDR1 is MRHNA, CDR2 SNTAGT. The CDR3 coding sequence is TGTGCCAGTGTCCGGGGACGGCGAGGACAAGAGACCCAGTACTTC. As protein: CASVRGRRGQETQYF.

This clonotype appeared many times. The V call is TRBV20-1, the J call TRBJ1-2, with no clear D. CDR1 and CDR2 (germline): DFQATT, SNEGSKA (reference sequence). This CDR3 is 14 amino acids long. V shed 5 bases and J shed 4 bases, with 17 bases lying between them. CDR3 in amino acids: CSAAPAIEIYGYTF. Here the CDR3 DNA reads TGCAGTGCTGCCCCGGCCATTGAGATCTATGGCTACACCTTC.

This clonotype was counted at least ten times. This chain joins TRBV5-4 and TRBJ2-7, with D possibly TRBD2 on 6 matching bases. V was clipped by 5 bases and J by 0 bases, with 12 bases between them. CDR1 and CDR2 from the germline V gene are SGHNT and YYREEE (reference sequence). The CDR3 loop spans 14 amino acids. CDR3 sequence reads: CASSQEGNSYEQYF. DNA of the CDR3: TGTGCCAGCAGTCAGGAGGGGAACTCCTACGAGCAGTACTTC.

A few counts support this clonotype. This clone may be a read error of a much larger clone one base away. The genes are TRBV28 and TRBJ2-1; D possibly uses TRBD1 or TRBD2 (5 bases each). CDR3 length: 15 residues. Germline CDR1 reads MDHEN; CDR2 reads SYDVKM. V dropped 2 bases and J dropped 7 bases, with 15 bases sitting between them. The DNA for the CDR3 is TGTGCCAGCAGTTTACGGAGGTATAGGGGAAATGAGCAGTTCTTC. Protein product: CASSLRRYRGNEQFF.

A remark on this clonotype: This may arise from a read error, as a much more abundant clone is one base away. V usage is TRBV25-1 and J usage is TRBJ2-7, with TRBD1 as a possible D gene (5 bases). Germline CDR1 reads MGHDK; CDR2 reads SYGVNS. The CDR3 runs 14 residues. Trimming took off 2 bases at V and 6 bases at J, with 14 bases between the two ends. The CDR3 spells CASSEPGRACEQYF. The CDR3 coding sequence is TGTGCCAGCAGTGAACCCGGCAGGGCCTGCGAGCAGTACTTC.

This clonotype was seen a handful of times. With a much larger clone just one base away, this may be a read error. The chain uses TRBV6-4 and TRBJ2-5, with D possibly being TRBD2 (5 bases). The V end lost 7 bases, the J end lost 3 bases, and 12 bases lay between the germline ends. Germline values: CDR1 MRHNA, CDR2 SNTAGT. This CDR3 spans 13 amino acids. CDR3 residues: CASIPDGKETQYF. The CDR3, as DNA: TGTGCCAGCATCCCGGACGGGAAAGAGACCCAGTACTTC.

The chain employs TRBV7-3 and TRBJ2-1; 11 bases agree with TRBD2. The CDR3 is 19 residues long. Unmatched junction bases numbered 13, after V lost 4 bases and J lost 2 bases. Looked up from germline, CDR1 is SGHTA and CDR2 is FQGTGA. CDR3 DNA sequence: TGTGCCAGCAGCTCCGCGACTAGCGGGAATCGTGGGGCCTACAATGAGCAGTTCTTC. Protein: CASSSATSGNRGAYNEQFF.

V is TRBV29-1 and J is TRBJ2-2, with 9 bases that match TRBD1. Germline V CDR1 and CDR2: SQVTM, ANQGSEA. The CDR3 has 13 amino acids. The V segment lost 6 bases and the J segment 7 bases; nucleotides outside the gene matches: 6. The CDR3 coding sequence is TGCAGCGTGTCGACAGGGGGAATCGGGGAGCTGTTTTTT. It encodes CSVSTGGIGELFF.

This clonotype was recorded at least ten times. This chain connects TRBV7-8 to TRBJ1-1; D remains ambiguous. CDR1 SGHVS and CDR2 FQNEAQ come from the germline V gene. V dropped 8 bases and J dropped 5 bases, with 15 bases sitting between them. CDR3 length: 13 amino acids. The CDR3 protein is CASHEQMGTEAFF. CDR3 in DNA: TGTGCCAGCCACGAGCAGATGGGAACTGAAGCTTTCTTT.

This clonotype was counted many times. The chain employs TRBV6-1 and TRBJ1-1; no reliable D call. Trimming left V 4 bases short and J 0 bases short, with 9 bases between. The CDR3 sequence is 14 residues long. Germline CDR1 and CDR2: MNHNS and SASEGT. DNA of the CDR3: TGTGCCAGCAGTGGGCGGATCATGAACACTGAAGCTTTCTTT. Translation gives CASSGRIMNTEAFF.

The table lists this clonotype with many counts. V and J are TRBV12-3 or TRBV12-4 and TRBJ2-1; 14 nucleotides match TRBD2. J gave up 9 bases and V 6 bases, and 10 bases lay outside the gene matches. The CDR3 is made up of 16 amino acids. The CDR3 DNA reads TGTGCCAGCAGATATCCGGGACTAGCGGGAGCGGGTGAGCAGTTCTTC. It yields the protein CASRYPGLAGAGEQFF.

This clonotype was counted ten times or more. This chain joins TRBV6-2 or TRBV6-3 and TRBJ1-1; D not certain. CDR1 is MNHEY, CDR2 SVGEGT, per germline. There are 16 residues in the CDR3. Deletions cut 4 bases from V and 8 bases from J, with 23 bases between. CDR3 residues: CASSFILKPHRREAFF. As DNA, the CDR3 is TGTGCCAGCAGTTTCATACTAAAGCCCCACCGTAGGGAAGCTTTCTTT.

The chain couples TRBV4-1 to TRBJ1-1, with D hard to call. From germline, CDR1 is MGHRA and CDR2 YSYEKL. The germline V and J ends were trimmed by 1 base and 11 bases, with 20 bases remaining between them. The length of the CDR3 is 15 residues. CDR3 in amino acids: CASSQGKVPGPEAFF. The CDR3 DNA reads TGCGCCAGCAGCCAAGGAAAGGTCCCGGGCCCGGAGGCTTTCTTT.

About this clonotype itself: Only one base separates this from a far larger clonotype, so it likely reflects a read error. The rearrangement links TRBV6-5 to TRBJ2-2; TRBD1 matches at 8 bases. With 3 bases clipped from V and 7 bases from J, the junction kept 10 bases outside the gene matches. The CDR3 runs 16 residues. Germline CDR1 reads MNHEY; CDR2 reads SVGAGI. CDR3 protein: CASSYPWQGAGGELFF. The CDR3 coding sequence is TGTGCCAGCAGTTATCCCTGGCAGGGGGCAGGCGGGGAGCTGTTTTTT.

This clonotype was seen only once. A far more abundant clone sits one base away, making this likely a read error. The chain links TRBV6-8 to TRBJ2-2; D gene ambiguous. Trimming stripped 0 bases from V and 5 bases from J, with 13 bases between. The germline V gene has CDR1 MNHGY and CDR2 SAAAGT. The CDR3 has 16 amino acids. The CDR3: CASSYSSRPATGELFF. For the CDR3, the DNA is TGTGCCAGCAGTTACTCGTCCAGACCCGCGACCGGGGAGCTGTTTTTT.

Note on this clonotype: One base separates it from a far larger clone, so it is likely a read error. This sequence joins TRBV6-2 or TRBV6-3 and TRBJ2-3, with TRBD1 matching over 8 bases. This CDR3 has 17 residues. Germline V CDR1 and CDR2: MNHEY, SVGEGT. CDR3 loop: CASSYSIGTGSTDMQYF. The CDR3 DNA follows: TGTGCCAGCAGTTACTCGATAGGGACAGGAAGCACAGATATGCAGTATTTT.

Ten or more counts support this clonotype. The chain combines TRBV11-3 with TRBJ2-7, with 12 positions matching TRBD1. J was trimmed by 1 base and V by 1 base; bases with no gene match: 5. Germline assignment: CDR1 SGHNT and CDR2 YENEEA. The CDR3 is 17 amino acids. This chain's CDR3 is CASSLGGTGGASYEQYF. CDR3 DNA sequence: TGTGCCAGCAGCTTAGGGGGGACAGGGGGCGCGTCCTACGAGCAGTACTTC. The variable domain in full, with the rest retrieved from reference TRBV11-3 and TRBJ2-7, is EAGVVQSPRYKIIEKKQPVAFWCNPISGHNTLYWYLQNLGQGPELLIRYENEEAVDDSQLPKDRFSAERLKGVDSTLKIQPAELGDSAVYLCASSLGGTGGASYEQYFGPGTRLTVT.

This clonotype was recorded many times. The V and J genes are TRBV27 and TRBJ1-1; D gene unclear. This CDR3 is 14 amino acids long. The germline gives CDR1 MNHEY, CDR2 SMNVEV (reference sequence). V was pared by 0 bases and J by 1 base, with 6 bases between. The CDR3 reads CASSLSSGNTEAFF. As DNA, the CDR3 is TGTGCCAGCAGTTTATCATCGGGGAACACTGAAGCTTTCTTT.

This chain joins TRBV4-1 and TRBJ2-2; tentative D call: TRBD2 (5 bases). V gave up 1 base and J gave up 4 bases, with 16 bases separating them. Germline V gene data show CDR1 as MGHRA and CDR2 as YSYEKL. This CDR3 is built from 17 residues. As DNA, the CDR3 is TGCGCCAGCAGCCAAGGTTTCGGGATATTCATCACCGGGGAGCTGTTTTTT. It specifies CASSQGFGIFITGELFF.

This clonotype was found many times. The CDR3 spells CAWRHTGGTEAFF. CDR3 nucleotides: TGTGCCTGGAGGCATACAGGGGGAACTGAAGCTTTCTTT. V usage is TRBV30 and J usage is TRBJ1-1; 8 positions match TRBD1. The CDR3 totals 13 residues. The trim removed 3 bases at V and 5 bases at J, leaving 5 bases unmatched. Germline V lookup: CDR1 GTSNPN, CDR2 SVGIG (reference sequence).

This sequence joins TRBV28 and TRBJ1-6; 7 bases are a match to TRBD1. Per the germline V gene, CDR1 is MDHEN and CDR2 is SYDVKM. With 9 bases clipped from V and 3 bases from J, the junction kept 8 bases outside the gene matches. The CDR3 length is 15 residues. CDR3 sequence reads: CASVVTGNYNSPLHF. CDR3 DNA sequence: TGTGCCAGTGTTGTGACAGGGAACTATAATTCACCCCTCCACTTT. Drawing the rest from reference TRBV28 and TRBJ1-6, the complete variable domain is DVKVTQSSRYLVKRTGEKVFLECVQDMDHENMFWYRQDPGLGLRLIYFSYDVKMKEKGDIPEGYSVSREKKERFSLILESASTNQTSMYLCASVVTGNYNSPLHFGNGTRLTVT.

This clonotype was counted ten times or more. This chain links TRBV28 with TRBJ1-1, with a tentative D call TRBD1 (6 bases). Germline CDR1 MDHEN, CDR2 SYDVKM. The ends were cut back, 1 base at V and 5 bases at J, with 14 bases in the middle. The CDR3 loop spans 15 amino acids. CDR3 sequence reads: CASSLYRQAQTEAFF. Here the CDR3 DNA reads TGTGCCAGCAGTTTATACCGACAGGCTCAAACTGAAGCTTTCTTT.

Ten or more counts support this clonotype. The genes are TRBV4-2 and TRBJ1-2; the D gene is possibly TRBD1 (5 bases). The CDR3 is made up of 14 amino acids. Germline CDR1 and CDR2: LGHNA and YNFKEQ. The V end was cut by 4 bases, the J end by 8 bases, with 17 bases between. The CDR3 DNA follows: TGTGCCAGCAGCCCGATGGGGGGGATTGGGGGCTACACCTTC. Amino acid sequence: CASSPMGGIGGYTF.

The chain recombines TRBV7-2 with TRBJ2-3; D is uncertain. Germline lookup yields CDR1 SGHTA and CDR2 FQGNSA. This CDR3 has 13 amino acids. Trimming stripped 5 bases from V and 6 bases from J, with 12 bases between. Written as DNA, the CDR3 is TGTGCCAGCAGCGTCCCGGTGGGGGATACGCAGTATTTT. Residues: CASSVPVGDTQYF.

This clonotype was counted many times. The V and J genes are TRBV4-1 and TRBJ1-1; D unresolved. Trimming cost V 5 bases and J 5 bases, with 12 bases left between them. The CDR3 extends over 13 amino acids. Germline V gene data show CDR1 as MGHRA and CDR2 as YSYEKL. CDR3 in DNA: TGCGCCAGCAGCTTGGAGAAGACTACTGAAGCTTTCTTT. This gives the protein CASSLEKTTEAFF.